These 20 T cell receptor beta chains were sequenced from one sample in a study of blood T cell repertoires in COVID-19. Sequencing used immunoSEQ multiplex PCR; TCRdb keeps in-frame clones, though not all of them. The sample holds about 81,000 clones, approximately 90% seen once. Sequencing used PBMCs or T cells enriched from blood (not recorded which). Receptors were obtained from a woman aged 45 to 65 with acute COVID-19.

The chain joins TRBV18 to TRBJ2-1; 8 bases align to TRBD1. This CDR3 has 15 residues. Losses at the gene ends were 3 bases for V and 8 bases for J; bases not matched to a gene: 9. Germline V gene lookup returns CDR1 KGHSH and CDR2 LQKENI. The CDR3 DNA sequence: TGTGCCAGCTCACCCGGACAGGGTGTAATCGATGAGCAGTTCTTC. It yields the protein CASSPGQGVIDEQFF.

The gene calls are TRBV18 and TRBJ2-7; the D gene is possibly TRBD2 (5 bases). Germline V gene lookup returns CDR1 KGHSH and CDR2 LQKENI. V was clipped by 3 bases and J by 4 bases, with 7 bases between them. This CDR3 spans 12 amino acids. This chain's CDR3 is CASSPDFYEQYF. CDR3 in DNA: TGTGCCAGCTCACCGGACTTTTACGAGCAGTACTTC. Combining the CDR3 with reference TRBV18 and TRBJ2-7 gives the whole variable domain NAGVMQNPRHLVRRRGQEARLRCSPMKGHSHVYWYRQLPEEGLKFMVYLQKENIIDESGMPKERFSAEFPKEGPSILRIQQVVRGDSAAYFCASSPDFYEQYFGPGTRLTVT.

This chain connects TRBV5-1 to TRBJ2-3, with TRBD2 matching over 8 bases. The germline V gene encodes CDR1 SGHRS and CDR2 YFSETQ. CDR3 size: 17 residues. The J segment lost 2 bases and the V segment lost 0 bases, leaving 8 bases of the junction unmatched. The CDR3 spells CASSLAGQLAVTDTQYF. CDR3 DNA: TGCGCCAGCAGCTTGGCCGGTCAACTAGCGGTCACAGATACGCAGTATTTT.

The CDR3 sequence: CATMDRDNSPLHF. CDR3 DNA: TGTGCCACAATGGACAGGGATAATTCACCCCTCCACTTT. V gene TRBV19 combines with J gene TRBJ1-6; 8 bases match TRBD1. This CDR3 contains 13 residues. The trim removed 10 bases at V and 5 bases at J, leaving 4 bases unmatched. The germline gives CDR1 LNHDA, CDR2 SQIVND (reference sequence).

Here the CDR3 DNA reads TGTGCCTGGAGTGTACGGGGAGGGAACGAGATCGGGAACACTGAAGCTTTCTTT. Translating gives CAWSVRGGNEIGNTEAFF. The chain uses TRBV30 and TRBJ1-1, with no clear D. Germline-derived CDR1 and CDR2 are GTSNPN and SVGIG (reference sequence). This CDR3 comprises 18 residues. V lost 0 bases and J lost 1, with 21 bases in between.

This sequence joins TRBV4-3 and TRBJ2-6; possible D gene TRBD1, 6 bases. The CDR3 is made up of 19 amino acids. Trimming removed 0 bases at V and 1 base at J, with 16 bases between. Per the germline V gene, CDR1 is LGHNA and CDR2 is YSLEER. CDR3 region: CASSQDVYRALSGANVLTF. CDR3 sequence (DNA): TGCGCCAGCAGCCAAGACGTATACAGGGCCCTTTCTGGGGCCAACGTCCTGACTTTC.

CDR3 in DNA: TGCAGCGTTGATATGAACACTGAAGCTTTCTTT. This gives the protein CSVDMNTEAFF. This chain uses TRBV29-1 with TRBJ1-1; D unresolved. The CDR3 loop spans 11 amino acids. Trimming shortened V by 3 bases and J by 0 bases, and 2 bases separated the two germline ends. Germline V gene data show CDR1 as SQVTM and CDR2 as ANQGSEA.

The genes are TRBV14 and TRBJ1-2, with D perhaps matching TRBD1 (5 bases). Germline V gene sequence: CDR1 SGHDN, CDR2 FVKESK. Deletions cut 0 bases from V and 5 bases from J, with 16 bases between. The CDR3 consists of 16 residues. The DNA for the CDR3 is TGTGCCAGCAGCCAAGATGCGGGGGTCCTGGGGTATGGCTACACCTTC. Encoded protein: CASSQDAGVLGYGYTF.

The rearrangement uses TRBV7-2 and TRBJ2-1, with D possibly TRBD2 on 5 matching bases. Germline CDR1 SGHTA, CDR2 FQGNSA. V was pared by 0 bases and J by 2 bases, with 8 bases between. The CDR3 is made up of 15 amino acids. The DNA of the CDR3 is TGTGCCAGCAGCTTAGCTGGAGGTGCCTACAATGAGCAGTTCTTC. This sequence encodes CASSLAGGAYNEQFF.

This rearrangement joins TRBV9 to TRBJ2-1; D possibly corresponds to TRBD1 (6 bases). Germline CDR1 reads SGDLS; CDR2 reads YYNGEE. CDR3 length equals 14 residues. V was trimmed by 0 bases and J by 5 bases, leaving 9 bases between them. The CDR3 is CASSVGPGDNEQFF. The CDR3 bases are TGTGCCAGCAGCGTAGGTCCAGGGGACAATGAGCAGTTCTTC.

The rearrangement joins TRBV25-1 to TRBJ2-1; 7 bases fit TRBD1. Germline V CDR1 and CDR2: MGHDK, SYGVNS. V was clipped by 4 bases and J by 5 bases; unmatched bases: 11. CDR3 length: 16 residues. CDR3 loop: CASSVGRGGAHNEQFF. The CDR3 nucleotides are TGTGCCAGCAGTGTTGGCAGAGGGGGCGCCCACAATGAGCAGTTCTTC.

This chain joins TRBV7-8 and TRBJ2-1; D is possibly TRBD2 (6 bases). The germline V gene has CDR1 SGHVS and CDR2 FQNEAQ. Trimming cost V 4 bases and J 1 base, with 20 bases left between them. The CDR3 consists of 18 residues. This chain's CDR3 is CASSSLVAGTLSYNEQFF. Here the CDR3 DNA reads TGTGCCAGCAGCTCCTTAGTGGCCGGGACTCTTTCCTACAATGAGCAGTTCTTC. Complete variable domain (other parts from reference TRBV7-8 and TRBJ2-1): GAGVSQSPRYKVAKRGQDVALRCDPISGHVSLFWYQQALGQGPEFLTYFQNEAQLDKSGLPSDRFFAERPEGSVSTLKIQRTQQEDSAVYLCASSSLVAGTLSYNEQFFGPGTRLTVL.

The gene calls are TRBV27 and TRBJ2-1, with D tentatively TRBD2 (6 bases). There are 15 residues in the CDR3. The germline V gene encodes CDR1 MNHEY and CDR2 SMNVEV (reference sequence). Trimming took 5 bases from V and 0 from J, leaving 11 bases between them. In nucleotides, the CDR3 is TGTGCCAGCAGTCCCGCGGGGAGCTCCTACAATGAGCAGTTCTTC. It is translated as CASSPAGSSYNEQFF.

The gene calls are TRBV5-8 and TRBJ2-7; D is perhaps TRBD1 (7 bases). Germline CDR1 SGHTS, CDR2 YDEGEE. This CDR3 is 13 amino acids long. V lost 4 bases to trimming and J lost 7 bases, with 15 bases between them. The CDR3 DNA follows: TGTGCCAGCAGCGCGGGACAGCAGACGGAGCAGTACTTC. Translated, it gives CASSAGQQTEQYF.

This chain uses TRBV29-1 with TRBJ2-7; TRBD2 aligns across 7 bases. The CDR3 spans 13 residues. V lost 1 base to trimming and J lost 2 bases; unmatched junction nucleotides: 2. Per germline, CDR1 SQVTM and CDR2 ANQGSEA. The CDR3 DNA sequence: TGCAGCGTTGAAGCAGCGGGGCCCTACGAGCAGTACTTC. This codes for CSVEAAGPYEQYF.

With regard to this clone: A read error may produce the germline difference seen at one junction end. The gene calls are TRBV5-6 and TRBJ1-2; weak D call: TRBD1 (5 bases). This CDR3 spans 12 amino acids. Germline CDR1 SGHDT, CDR2 YYEEEE. The CDR3 is CASSLGDYGYTF. CDR3 nucleotides: TGTGCCAGCAGCTTAGGGGACTACGGCTACACCTTC. Variable domain in full (rest from reference TRBV5-6 and TRBJ1-2): DAGVTQSPTHLIKTRGQQVTLRCSPKSGHDTVSWYQQALGQGPQFIFQYYEEEERQRGNFPDRFSGHQFPNYSSELNVNALLLGDSALYLCASSLGDYGYTFGSGTRLTVV.

The chain joins TRBV4-3 to TRBJ2-2, with 9 positions matching TRBD2. The CDR3 spans 15 residues. Germline lookup yields CDR1 LGHNA and CDR2 YSLEER. After removal of 5 bases from V and 3 bases from J, the junction contained 4 bases not matched to a gene. CDR3 nucleotides: TGCGCCAGCAGCAAACGGACTAGCGACACCGGGGAGCTGTTTTTT. This encodes CASSKRTSDTGELFF.

The chain employs TRBV7-2 and TRBJ2-7; 8 bases line up with TRBD1. The germline V gene has CDR1 SGHTA and CDR2 FQGNSA. The CDR3 runs to 15 residues. The trim removed 5 bases at V and 2 bases at J, leaving 8 bases unmatched. For the CDR3, the DNA is TGTGCCAGCAGCCTACAGGGGGTCCCGACCTACGAGCAGTACTTC. Its translation: CASSLQGVPTYEQYF.

The chain couples TRBV12-3 or TRBV12-4 to TRBJ2-1; TRBD1 might be the D (5 bases). This CDR3 is built from 12 residues. Trimming removed 3 bases at V and 9 bases at J, with 9 bases between. CDR3 in amino acids: CASSFSGIEQFF. Written as DNA, the CDR3 is TGTGCCAGCAGTTTCTCAGGGATTGAGCAGTTCTTC.

This chain uses TRBV5-1 with TRBJ2-5; 7 bases map to TRBD2. V shed 6 bases and J 2 bases; nucleotides not matched to a gene: 13. Per germline, CDR1 SGHRS and CDR2 YFSETQ. This CDR3 spans 16 amino acids. CDR3 DNA sequence: TGCGCCAGCACCTCGGTCCCCGGAGCGGGGCAAGAGACCCAGTACTTC. Its translation is CASTSVPGAGQETQYF.